This is a list of T cell receptor beta chains from one sample in a study of blood T cell repertoires in COVID-19. The method was immunoSEQ multiplex PCR; TCRdb's version includes in-frame clones alone and lacks a portion of them. The table shows 250,000 to 400,000 clones, with around 87% occurring only once. The specimen sequenced was peripheral blood. The receptors were gathered from a man in his fifties or sixties with active or convalescent COVID-19. Each CDR3 is given with its conserved first and last residue. Each record gives: clone size, J gene, D gene, CDR3 length, V gene, CDR3 protein, CDR3 DNA. D genes are given only for firm matches. The size of a clone is reported for some rows only, either as once, few or many, or as a class for expanded clones.

abundance: .
j_gene: TRBJ2-1
d_gene: .
len: 13
v_gene: TRBV29-1
CDR3aa: CSVVLAKVHEQFF
CDR3nt: TGCAGCGTTGTCCTAGCGAAGGTCCATGAGCAGTTCTTC

abundance: .
j_gene: TRBJ1-4
d_gene: TRBD1
len: 14
v_gene: TRBV28
CDR3aa: CASSVGGQKEKLFF
CDR3nt: TGTGCCAGCAGTGTGGGGGGACAGAAAGAAAAACTGTTTTTT

abundance: .
j_gene: TRBJ1-2
d_gene: TRBD1
len: 13
v_gene: TRBV6-5
CDR3aa: CASSSGQLYGYTF
CDR3nt: TGTGCCAGCAGTTCGGGACAGCTCTACGGCTACACCTTC

abundance: once
j_gene: TRBJ1-3
d_gene: .
len: 16
v_gene: TRBV5-4
CDR3aa: CASSFGGSSGRNTIYF
CDR3nt: TGTGCCAGCAGCTTTGGCGGAAGCTCTGGTAGAAACACCATATATTTT

abundance: .
j_gene: TRBJ2-2
d_gene: .
len: 14
v_gene: TRBV29-1
CDR3aa: CSVSPGQNTGELFF
CDR3nt: TGCAGCGTTTCACCGGGACAGAACACCGGGGAGCTGTTTTTT

abundance: few
j_gene: TRBJ1-4
d_gene: TRBD1
len: 16
v_gene: TRBV27
CDR3aa: CASRKTGALNNEKLFF
CDR3nt: TGTGCCAGCAGAAAGACAGGGGCCCTCAATAATGAAAAACTGTTTTTT

abundance: few
j_gene: TRBJ1-6
d_gene: .
len: 16
v_gene: TRBV7-2
CDR3aa: CASSSAASSYNSPLHF
CDR3nt: TGTGCCAGCAGCTCAGCAGCGAGCTCCTATAATTCACCCCTCCACTTT

abundance: .
j_gene: TRBJ1-1
d_gene: .
len: 13
v_gene: TRBV2
CDR3aa: CASSENSNTEAFF
CDR3nt: TGTGCCAGCAGTGAAAACAGCAACACTGAAGCTTTCTTT

abundance: once
j_gene: TRBJ1-2
d_gene: .
len: 11
v_gene: TRBV30
CDR3aa: CAWSVRGGYTF
CDR3nt: TGTGCCTGGAGTGTACGGGGAGGCTACACCTTC

abundance: .
j_gene: TRBJ1-2
d_gene: .
len: 15
v_gene: TRBV27
CDR3aa: CASSLSRQELSGYTF
CDR3nt: TGTGCCAGCAGTTTATCACGACAGGAGCTGAGTGGCTACACCTTC

abundance: .
j_gene: TRBJ1-2
d_gene: .
len: 15
v_gene: TRBV5-1
CDR3aa: CASSLRTEANYGYTF
CDR3nt: TGCGCCAGCAGCTTACGGACAGAAGCTAACTATGGCTACACCTTC

abundance: .
j_gene: TRBJ2-2
d_gene: .
len: 13
v_gene: TRBV11-2
CDR3aa: CASSSVSTGELFF
CDR3nt: TGTGCCAGCAGCTCGGTGTCCACCGGGGAGCTGTTTTTT

abundance: .
j_gene: TRBJ1-2
d_gene: TRBD1
len: 16
v_gene: TRBV4-2
CDR3aa: CASSQSGQGEGYGYTF
CDR3nt: TGTGCCAGCAGCCAATCCGGACAGGGGGAAGGCTATGGCTACACCTTC

abundance: .
j_gene: TRBJ1-3
d_gene: .
len: 14
v_gene: TRBV30
CDR3aa: CAWGYGREYNTIYF
CDR3nt: TGTGCCTGGGGGTATGGACGGGAATACAACACCATATATTTT

abundance: .
j_gene: TRBJ1-2
d_gene: .
len: 14
v_gene: TRBV28
CDR3aa: CASSIAIFSYGYTF
CDR3nt: TGTGCCAGCAGCATAGCCATTTTTAGCTATGGCTACACCTTC

abundance: once
j_gene: TRBJ1-6
d_gene: .
len: 15
v_gene: TRBV7-2
CDR3aa: CASSLATDYNSPLHF
CDR3nt: TGTGCCAGCAGCTTGGCGACAGATTATAATTCACCCCTCCACTTT

abundance: .
j_gene: TRBJ1-5
d_gene: TRBD1
len: 15
v_gene: TRBV10-2
CDR3aa: CASSESGTVGQPQHF
CDR3nt: TGCGCCAGCAGTGAGTCGGGGACAGTGGGTCAGCCCCAGCATTTT

abundance: .
j_gene: TRBJ1-2
d_gene: .
len: 12
v_gene: TRBV28
CDR3aa: CASSSSQGGYTF
CDR3nt: TGTGCCAGCAGTTCATCCCAGGGGGGCTACACCTTC

abundance: .
j_gene: TRBJ2-1
d_gene: TRBD2
len: 15
v_gene: TRBV9
CDR3aa: CASSVSSGSYNEQFF
CDR3nt: TGTGCCAGCAGCGTTTCTAGCGGGTCCTACAATGAGCAGTTCTTC

abundance: .
j_gene: TRBJ1-2
d_gene: .
len: 10
v_gene: TRBV21-1
CDR3aa: CASSKEEGTF
CDR3nt: TGTGCCAGCAGCAAGGAGGAGGGCACCTTC

abundance: .
j_gene: TRBJ2-3
d_gene: .
len: 12
v_gene: TRBV10-3
CDR3aa: CAIAASTDTQYF
CDR3nt: TGTGCCATCGCGGCTAGCACAGATACGCAGTATTTT

abundance: .
j_gene: TRBJ2-1
d_gene: .
len: 13
v_gene: TRBV3-1/TRBV3-2
CDR3aa: CASSQGGDGEQFF
CDR3nt: TGTGCCAGCAGCCAAGGTGGAGATGGGGAGCAGTTCTTC

abundance: .
j_gene: TRBJ1-6
d_gene: TRBD1
len: 14
v_gene: TRBV7-2
CDR3aa: CASSLEGQGSPLHF
CDR3nt: TGTGCCAGCAGCTTAGAGGGACAGGGTTCACCCCTCCACTTT

abundance: .
j_gene: TRBJ2-1
d_gene: .
len: 19
v_gene: TRBV7-9
CDR3aa: CASSSVWAAQGPSYNEQFF
CDR3nt: TGTGCCAGCAGCTCAGTATGGGCAGCGCAGGGGCCCTCCTACAATGAGCAGTTCTTC

abundance: .
j_gene: TRBJ2-7
d_gene: TRBD2
len: 15
v_gene: TRBV4-3
CDR3aa: CASSPLAGGYGEQYF
CDR3nt: TGCGCCAGCAGTCCCTTGGCGGGGGGGTATGGCGAGCAGTACTTC

abundance: .
j_gene: TRBJ2-1
d_gene: .
len: 11
v_gene: TRBV30
CDR3aa: CAWSVFDRQFF
CDR3nt: TGTGCCTGGAGTGTTTTCGACAGGCAGTTCTTC

abundance: .
j_gene: TRBJ1-1
d_gene: .
len: 14
v_gene: TRBV7-8
CDR3aa: CASARGGVDTEAFF
CDR3nt: TGTGCCAGCGCTCGGGGTGGGGTGGACACTGAAGCTTTCTTT

abundance: few
j_gene: TRBJ2-7
d_gene: TRBD2
len: 14
v_gene: TRBV5-1
CDR3aa: CASSMTSGAPDQYF
CDR3nt: TGCGCCAGCAGCATGACTAGCGGGGCCCCGGATCAGTACTTC

abundance: .
j_gene: TRBJ2-2
d_gene: TRBD1
len: 14
v_gene: TRBV19
CDR3aa: CASTGTGLAGELFF
CDR3nt: TGTGCCAGTACGGGGACAGGGTTGGCCGGGGAGCTGTTTTTT

abundance: .
j_gene: TRBJ1-1
d_gene: TRBD1
len: 16
v_gene: TRBV7-2
CDR3aa: CASSPFSGTGYTEAFF
CDR3nt: TGTGCCAGCAGCCCTTTTTCCGGGACAGGTTACACTGAAGCTTTCTTT

abundance: .
j_gene: TRBJ2-3
d_gene: TRBD1
len: 15
v_gene: TRBV2
CDR3aa: CASKGFDRAADTQYF
CDR3nt: TGTGCCAGCAAGGGGTTTGACAGGGCGGCAGATACGCAGTATTTT

abundance: .
j_gene: TRBJ2-5
d_gene: TRBD2
len: 14
v_gene: TRBV24-1
CDR3aa: CATSPTSGVETQYF
CDR3nt: TGTGCCACCAGCCCGACTAGCGGGGTGGAGACCCAGTACTTC

abundance: .
j_gene: TRBJ2-3
d_gene: .
len: 15
v_gene: TRBV2
CDR3aa: CASSDDRPTTDTQYF
CDR3nt: TGTGCCAGCAGTGATGACAGGCCAACCACAGATACGCAGTATTTT

abundance: .
j_gene: TRBJ1-5
d_gene: TRBD1
len: 15
v_gene: TRBV6-6
CDR3aa: CASRLTGDSNQPQHF
CDR3nt: TGTGCCAGCAGATTGACAGGGGATAGCAATCAGCCCCAGCATTTT

abundance: .
j_gene: TRBJ2-2
d_gene: TRBD2
len: 16
v_gene: TRBV18
CDR3aa: CASSPRAGANTGELFF
CDR3nt: TGTGCCAGCTCACCCCGGGCGGGGGCGAACACCGGGGAGCTGTTTTTT